The 15 T cell receptor beta chains reported below all come from one sample, sequenced in a study of blood T cell repertoires in COVID-19. Data came from immunoSEQ multiplex PCR; TCRdb stores just in-frame clones and leaves some out. The sample contains over 150,000 clones, around nine tenths of which appear only once. Sequences were obtained from peripheral blood. The receptors here all came from a man aged 60 to 69 with COVID-19, enrolled during active disease.

This clone was seen just once. The rearrangement joins TRBV24-1 to TRBJ2-1; 8 bases map to TRBD2. V dropped 4 bases and J dropped 3; count of bases not matched to a gene: 4. The CDR3 covers 15 residues. Germline values: CDR1 KGHDR, CDR2 SFDVKD. This CDR3 is CATSETGTSYNEQFF. The CDR3 DNA reads as TGTGCCACCAGTGAGACCGGGACTAGCTACAATGAGCAGTTCTTC.

This sequence joins TRBV6-5 and TRBJ1-1; TRBD1 might be the D (6 bases). The V end was cut by 4 bases, the J end by 7 bases, with 10 bases between. Germline loops: CDR1 MNHEY, CDR2 SVGAGI. This CDR3 has 12 residues. The CDR3 DNA is TGTGCCAGCAGTTCTACAGGGATTGAAGCTTTCTTT. Residues: CASSSTGIEAFF.

This clone was observed a handful of times. The rearrangement links TRBV7-2 to TRBJ1-4; 7 nucleotides align to TRBD1. Germline CDR1 and CDR2: SGHTA and FQGNSA. The CDR3 spans 14 residues. The trim removed 2 bases at V and 10 bases at J, leaving 7 bases unmatched. The CDR3 nucleotides are TGTGCCAGCAGCTTATACGGACAGGATAGAAAACTGTTTTTT. Protein product: CASSLYGQDRKLFF.

The chain has TRBV14 and TRBJ2-3; D might be TRBD1 (6 bases). The CDR3 totals 15 residues. Trimming took off 4 bases at V and 2 bases at J, with 13 bases between the two ends. CDR1 is SGHDN and CDR2 is FVKESK in the germline V gene. In DNA, the CDR3 is TGTGCCAGCAGCCGCAACAGGGCCCTCACAGATACGCAGTATTTT. Amino acid sequence: CASSRNRALTDTQYF.

This clone was seen just once. This sequence joins TRBV4-3 and TRBJ2-7; 8 positions match TRBD1. V lost 2 bases and J lost 5; bases outside the gene matches: 11. The germline gives CDR1 LGHNA, CDR2 YSLEER. The CDR3 has 16 amino acids. The CDR3 sequence: CASSQTRTGTAHEQYF. Here the CDR3 DNA reads TGCGCCAGCAGCCAAACTCGGACAGGGACCGCCCACGAGCAGTACTTC.

The V call is TRBV27, the J call TRBJ1-1, with D possibly TRBD1 on 6 matching bases. This CDR3 is built from 15 residues. The germline V and J ends were trimmed by 0 bases and 1 base, with 9 bases remaining between them. Germline CDR1 and CDR2: MNHEY and SMNVEV (reference sequence). The CDR3 loop reads CASSLSQGQNTEAFF. The CDR3 bases are TGTGCCAGCAGTTTATCACAGGGCCAGAACACTGAAGCTTTCTTT.

As DNA, the CDR3 is TGTGCCAGCAGCAATCCTCAGGGGGTAAGGTACACTGAAGCTTTCTTT. Protein: CASSNPQGVRYTEAFF. The genes are TRBV11-2 and TRBJ1-1; 7 nucleotides match TRBD1. The CDR3 has 16 amino acids. Germline CDR1 reads SGHAT; CDR2 reads FQNNGV. J was trimmed by 3 bases and V by 5 bases; bases with no gene match: 12.

The chain recombines TRBV3-1 (or the pseudogene TRBV3-2) with TRBJ2-4; unclear D gene. V lost 4 bases, J lost 0 bases, and 10 bases lay in between. CDR1 is LGHDT and CDR2 is YNNKEL in the germline V gene (reference sequence). This CDR3 contains 15 residues. CDR3 in amino acids: CASSPASIAKNIQYF. The CDR3, as DNA: TGTGCCAGCAGCCCAGCGTCTATAGCCAAAAACATTCAGTACTTC.

This chain links TRBV4-2 with TRBJ2-1, with unresolved D. The germline V gene encodes CDR1 LGHNA and CDR2 YNFKEQ. V was cut by 0 bases and J by 0 bases, with 9 bases left in between. This CDR3 has 16 residues. The CDR3 coding sequence is TGTGCCAGCAGCCAAGATTCATCGAGCTCCTACAATGAGCAGTTCTTC. It is translated as CASSQDSSSSYNEQFF.

CDR3 loop: CASSPTGAGGNTIYF. The CDR3 DNA is TGTGCCAGCTCACCCACAGGGGCAGGAGGAAACACCATATATTTT. The chain recombines TRBV18 with TRBJ1-3; 7 bases map to TRBD1. Looked up from germline, CDR1 is KGHSH and CDR2 is LQKENI. J was trimmed by 4 bases and V by 3 bases; bases with no gene match: 6. The CDR3 runs 15 residues.

V is TRBV3-1 (or the pseudogene TRBV3-2) and J is TRBJ2-3; 8 bases are a match to TRBD2. With V trimmed by 5 bases and J by 1 base, 5 bases remained unmatched. This CDR3 is 15 amino acids long. Germline CDR1 is LGHDT and CDR2 is YNNKEL (reference sequence). In DNA, the CDR3 is TGTGCCAGCAGCTTAACGGGGGGGGGCACAGATACGCAGTATTTT. Its translation: CASSLTGGGTDTQYF.

The chain couples TRBV7-9 to TRBJ2-1; D is possibly TRBD2 (5 bases). CDR3 length: 15 residues. Per germline, CDR1 SEHNR and CDR2 FQNEAQ (reference sequence). The germline V and J ends were trimmed by 8 bases and 8 bases, with 22 bases remaining between them. The CDR3 sequence is CASLGAQISYDEQFF. CDR3 DNA sequence: TGTGCCAGCTTGGGAGCCCAGATTTCCTATGATGAGCAGTTCTTC. The full variable domain, in which reference TRBV7-9 and TRBJ2-1 provide the parts outside the CDR3, is DTGVSQNPRHKITKRGQNVTFRCDPISEHNRLYWYRQTLGQGPEFLTYFQNEAQLEKSRLLSDRFSAERPKGSFSTLEIQRTEQGDSAMYLCASLGAQISYDEQFFGPGTRLTVL.

The V gene is TRBV6-4, the J gene TRBJ2-3, with 7 nucleotides matching TRBD2. From germline, CDR1 is MRHNA and CDR2 SNTAGT. The CDR3 is made up of 16 amino acids. Germline trimming cut 1 base from V and 0 bases from J; bases unmatched to any gene: 4. CDR3 protein: CASSDFVTSSTDTQYF. The CDR3, as DNA: TGTGCCAGCAGTGACTTCGTGACTAGCAGCACAGATACGCAGTATTTT.

This chain uses TRBV9 with TRBJ2-7; D is perhaps TRBD1 (6 bases). V lost 0 bases and J 3 bases, leaving 10 bases between the germline ends. The CDR3 loop spans 14 amino acids. From germline, CDR1 is SGDLS and CDR2 YYNGEE. This CDR3 reads CASSVEQGGYEQYF. CDR3 bases: TGTGCCAGCAGCGTAGAACAGGGTGGCTACGAGCAGTACTTC.

This clone was observed a few times. V gene TRBV7-2 combines with J gene TRBJ1-6; 10 bases line up with TRBD1. The junction had 7 bases not matched to a gene; V was cut back by 5 bases and J by 9 bases. The V gene's germline CDR1 is SGHTA and CDR2 FQGNSA. CDR3 length equals 15 residues. Here the CDR3 reads CASSVRTGGSSPLHF. DNA for the CDR3: TGTGCCAGCAGCGTAAGGACAGGGGGGAGTTCACCCCTCCACTTT.